The 5 T cell receptor beta chains given below trace back to one sample, sequenced in a study of response to subunit inactivated influenza vaccine listed by TCRdb under 2018. Library method: RT-PCR. Data came from an Illumina HiSeq 2500. TCRdb reran the public reads through fastp at Q25 and MiXCR, keeping productive beta chains. For every CDR3 protein sequence, its rows merge into one entry that carries the most common genes and DNA. This sample is represented by 450,000 to 700,000 distinct CDR3 sequences; around 15% of them were singletons. The ten largest account for 11% of the sample. The sample was PBMCs from blood, taken approximately 12 days after vaccination. The receptor set was obtained from a man aged 45-65 years who received an inactivated influenza vaccine. Donor details come from another sample of the same person, matched by shared clones.

This clonotype was observed a handful of times. This chain joins TRBV20-1 and TRBJ2-2, with D uncertain. V shed 3 bases and J shed 1 base, with 15 bases lying between them. This CDR3 spans 16 amino acids. Germline CDR1 and CDR2: DFQATT and SNEGSKA (reference sequence). The CDR3 sequence is CSASPFSTGNTGELFF. The CDR3 bases are TGCAGTGCTAGCCCCTTTAGTACTGGGAACACCGGGGAGCTGTTTTTT.

In nucleotides, the CDR3 is TGTGCCAGCAGTGCCACTAGGGACGCGGATACGCAGTATTTT. It yields the protein CASSATRDADTQYF. The gene calls are TRBV6-1 and TRBJ2-3, with D perhaps assigned TRBD1 or TRBD2 (5 bases each). CDR1 is MNHNS and CDR2 is SASEGT in the germline V gene. CDR3 size: 14 residues. Deletions cut 4 bases from V and 6 bases from J, with 14 bases between.

The chain couples TRBV4-3 to TRBJ1-4; D may be TRBD1 (6 bases). Germline V lookup: CDR1 LGHNA, CDR2 YSLEER. The CDR3 spans 15 residues. V lost 0 bases and J 7 bases, leaving 12 bases between the germline ends. The chain's CDR3 is CASSQDYRAFEKLFF. In DNA, the CDR3 is TGCGCCAGCAGCCAAGATTACAGGGCATTTGAAAAACTGTTTTTT.

This clonotype was counted between two and nine times. This rearrangement joins TRBV9 to TRBJ2-7; D gene unclear. The CDR3 covers 13 residues. Germline CDR1 and CDR2: SGDLS and YYNGEE. V lost 2 bases, J lost 5 bases, and 11 bases lay in between. The CDR3 DNA follows: TGTGCCAGCAGCGTCAGCCCCACAGACGAGCAGTACTTC. Amino acid sequence: CASSVSPTDEQYF.

The genes are TRBV18 and TRBJ2-2; D perhaps matches TRBD1 (6 bases). The V and J ends lost 1 base and 1 base respectively, with 13 bases between them. CDR1 is KGHSH, CDR2 LQKENI, per germline. The CDR3 has 17 residues. The CDR3 loop reads CASSPRQGSVNTGELFF. CDR3 sequence (DNA): TGTGCCAGCTCACCACGTCAGGGGAGCGTGAACACCGGGGAGCTGTTTTTT.